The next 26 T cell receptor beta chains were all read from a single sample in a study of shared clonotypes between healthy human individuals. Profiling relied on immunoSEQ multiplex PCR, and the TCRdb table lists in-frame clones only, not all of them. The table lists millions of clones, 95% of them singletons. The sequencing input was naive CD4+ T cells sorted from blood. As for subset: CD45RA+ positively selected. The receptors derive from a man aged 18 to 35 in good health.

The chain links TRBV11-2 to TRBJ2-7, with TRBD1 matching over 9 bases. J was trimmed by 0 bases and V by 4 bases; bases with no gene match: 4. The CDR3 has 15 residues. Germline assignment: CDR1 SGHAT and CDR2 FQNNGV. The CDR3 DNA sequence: TGTGCCAGCAGCTCCACAGGGGGCAACTCCTACGAGCAGTACTTC. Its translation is CASSSTGGNSYEQYF.

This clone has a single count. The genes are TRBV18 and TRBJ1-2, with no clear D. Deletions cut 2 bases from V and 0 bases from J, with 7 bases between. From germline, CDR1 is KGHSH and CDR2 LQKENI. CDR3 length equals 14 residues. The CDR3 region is CASSPLAPNYGYTF. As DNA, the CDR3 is TGTGCCAGCTCACCATTAGCTCCTAACTATGGCTACACCTTC.

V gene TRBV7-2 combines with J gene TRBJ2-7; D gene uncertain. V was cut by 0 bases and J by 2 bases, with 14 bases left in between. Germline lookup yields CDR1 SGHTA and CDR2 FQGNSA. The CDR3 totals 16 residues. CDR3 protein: CASSLAPDKRAYEQYF. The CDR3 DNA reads TGTGCCAGCAGCTTAGCTCCCGATAAGCGAGCCTACGAGCAGTACTTC. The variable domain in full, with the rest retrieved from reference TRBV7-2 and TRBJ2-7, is GAGVSQSPSNKVTEKGKDVELRCDPISGHTALYWYRQSLGQGLEFLIYFQGNSAPDKSGLPSDRFSAERTGGSVSTLTIQRTQQEDSAVYLCASSLAPDKRAYEQYFGPGTRLTVT.

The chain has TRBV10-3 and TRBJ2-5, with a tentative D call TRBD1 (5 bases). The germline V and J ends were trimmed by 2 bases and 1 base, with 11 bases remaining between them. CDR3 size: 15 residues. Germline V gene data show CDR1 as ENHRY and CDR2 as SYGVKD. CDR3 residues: CAISERGGIQETQYF. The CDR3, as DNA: TGTGCCATCAGTGAGAGGGGTGGGATCCAAGAGACCCAGTACTTC.

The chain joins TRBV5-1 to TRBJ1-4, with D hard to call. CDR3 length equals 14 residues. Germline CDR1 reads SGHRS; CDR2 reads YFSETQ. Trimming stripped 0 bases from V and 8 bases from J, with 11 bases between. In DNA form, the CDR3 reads TGCGCCAGCAGCTTGGACGGGATAGAGGAAAAACTGTTTTTT. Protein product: CASSLDGIEEKLFF.

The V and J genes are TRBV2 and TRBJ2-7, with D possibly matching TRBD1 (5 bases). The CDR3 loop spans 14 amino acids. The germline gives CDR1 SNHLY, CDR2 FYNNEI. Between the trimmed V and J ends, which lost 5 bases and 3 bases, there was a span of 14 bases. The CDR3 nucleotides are TGTGCCAGCAGTTTCCAGGGCGTCTTCTACGAGCAGTACTTC. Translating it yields CASSFQGVFYEQYF. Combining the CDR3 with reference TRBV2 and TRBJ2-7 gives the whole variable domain EPEVTQTPSHQVTQMGQEVILRCVPISNHLYFYWYRQILGQKVEFLVSFYNNEISEKSEIFDDQFSVERPDGSNFTLKIRSTKLEDSAMYFCASSFQGVFYEQYFGPGTRLTVT.

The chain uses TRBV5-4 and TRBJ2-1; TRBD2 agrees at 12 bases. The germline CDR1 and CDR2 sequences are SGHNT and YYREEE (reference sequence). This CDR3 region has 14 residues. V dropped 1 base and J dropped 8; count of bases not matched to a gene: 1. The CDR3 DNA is TGTGCCAGCAGCTTGCGACTAGCGGGGGATGAGCAGTTCTTC. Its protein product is CASSLRLAGDEQFF. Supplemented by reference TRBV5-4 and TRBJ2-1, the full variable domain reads ETGVTQSPTHLIKTRGQQVTLRCSSQSGHNTVSWYQQALGQGPQFIFQYYREEENGRGNFPPRFSGLQFPNYSSELNVNALELDDSALYLCASSLRLAGDEQFFGPGTRLTVL.

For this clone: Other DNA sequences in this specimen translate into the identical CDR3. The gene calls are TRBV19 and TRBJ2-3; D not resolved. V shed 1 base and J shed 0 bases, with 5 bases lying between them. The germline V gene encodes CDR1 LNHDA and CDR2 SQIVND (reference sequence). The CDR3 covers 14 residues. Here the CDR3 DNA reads TGTGCCAGTAGTATAGGGGCCAGCACAGATACGCAGTATTTT. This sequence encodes CASSIGASTDTQYF.

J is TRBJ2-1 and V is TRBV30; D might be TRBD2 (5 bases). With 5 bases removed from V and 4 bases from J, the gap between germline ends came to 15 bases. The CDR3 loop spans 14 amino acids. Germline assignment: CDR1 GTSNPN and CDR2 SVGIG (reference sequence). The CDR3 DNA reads TGTGCCTGGCTTAACGGGAAGTCGTACAATGAGCAGTTCTTC. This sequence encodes CAWLNGKSYNEQFF.

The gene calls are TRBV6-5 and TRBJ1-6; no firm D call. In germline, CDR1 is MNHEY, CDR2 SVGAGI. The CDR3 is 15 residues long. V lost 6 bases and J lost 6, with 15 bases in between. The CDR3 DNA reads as TGTGCCAGCAGCCGCATGGCCTCGGGTAATTCACCCCTCCACTTT. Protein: CASSRMASGNSPLHF.

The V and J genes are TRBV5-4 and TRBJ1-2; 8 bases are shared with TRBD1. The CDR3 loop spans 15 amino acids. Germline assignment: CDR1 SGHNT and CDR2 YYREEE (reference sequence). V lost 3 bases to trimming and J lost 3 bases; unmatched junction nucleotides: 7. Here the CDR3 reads CASSSRTQGDYGYTF. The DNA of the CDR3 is TGTGCCAGCAGCTCGCGGACACAGGGGGACTATGGCTACACCTTC.

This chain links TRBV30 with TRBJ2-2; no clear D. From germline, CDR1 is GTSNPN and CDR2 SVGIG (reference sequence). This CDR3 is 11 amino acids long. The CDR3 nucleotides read TGTGCTAGGAAGGGCGACGGGGAGCTGTTTTTT. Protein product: CARKGDGELFF.

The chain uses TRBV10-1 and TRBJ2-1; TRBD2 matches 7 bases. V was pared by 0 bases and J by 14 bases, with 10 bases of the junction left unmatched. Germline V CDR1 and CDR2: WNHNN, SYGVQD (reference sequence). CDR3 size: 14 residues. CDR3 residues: CASSESNSAGVKFF. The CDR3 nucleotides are TGCGCCAGCAGTGAGTCGAATTCCGCGGGAGTGAAGTTCTTC.

This CDR3 is CASSVRSTTGELFF. Written as DNA, the CDR3 is TGTGCCAGCAGCGTACGGAGTACCACCGGGGAGCTGTTTTTT. This rearrangement joins TRBV9 to TRBJ2-2; D unresolved. The CDR3 spans 14 residues. CDR1 and CDR2 from the germline V gene are SGDLS and YYNGEE. Trimming cost V 1 base and J 4 bases, with 8 bases left between them.

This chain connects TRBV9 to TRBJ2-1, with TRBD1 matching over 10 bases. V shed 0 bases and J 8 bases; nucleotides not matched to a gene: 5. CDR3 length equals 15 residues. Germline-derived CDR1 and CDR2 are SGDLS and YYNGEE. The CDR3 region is CASSVEGTGVYEQFF. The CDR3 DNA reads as TGTGCCAGCAGCGTAGAAGGGACAGGGGTTTATGAGCAGTTCTTC.

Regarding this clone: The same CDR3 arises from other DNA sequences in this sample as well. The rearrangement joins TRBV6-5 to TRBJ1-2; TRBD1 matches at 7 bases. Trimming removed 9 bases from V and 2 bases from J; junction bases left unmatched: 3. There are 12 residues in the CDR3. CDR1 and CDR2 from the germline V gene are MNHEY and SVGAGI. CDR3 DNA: TGTGCCAGTTCACAGGGGAACTATGGCTACACCTTC. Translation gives CASSQGNYGYTF.

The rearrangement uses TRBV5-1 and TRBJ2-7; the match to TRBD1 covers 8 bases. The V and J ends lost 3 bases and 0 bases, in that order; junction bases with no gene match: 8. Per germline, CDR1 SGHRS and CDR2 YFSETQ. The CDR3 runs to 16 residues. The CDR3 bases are TGCGCCAGCAGCTACAACCCGGGACAGGACTCCTACGAGCAGTACTTC. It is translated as CASSYNPGQDSYEQYF. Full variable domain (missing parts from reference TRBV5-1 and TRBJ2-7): KAGVTQTPRYLIKTRGQQVTLSCSPISGHRSVSWYQQTPGQGLQFLFEYFSETQRNKGNFPGRFSGRQFSNSRSEMNVSTLELGDSALYLCASSYNPGQDSYEQYFGPGTRLTVT.

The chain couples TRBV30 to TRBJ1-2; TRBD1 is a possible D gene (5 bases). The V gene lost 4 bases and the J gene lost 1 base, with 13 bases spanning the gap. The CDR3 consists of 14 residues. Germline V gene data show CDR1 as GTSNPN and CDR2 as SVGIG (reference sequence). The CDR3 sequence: CAWTRRGLNYGYTF. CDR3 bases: TGTGCCTGGACTCGGAGGGGTCTTAACTATGGCTACACCTTC.

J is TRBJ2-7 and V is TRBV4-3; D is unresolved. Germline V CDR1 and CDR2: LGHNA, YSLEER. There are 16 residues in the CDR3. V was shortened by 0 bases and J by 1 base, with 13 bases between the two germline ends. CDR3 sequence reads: CASSQDPRLPSYEQYF. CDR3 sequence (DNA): TGCGCCAGCAGCCAAGATCCCAGGCTACCATCCTACGAGCAGTACTTC.

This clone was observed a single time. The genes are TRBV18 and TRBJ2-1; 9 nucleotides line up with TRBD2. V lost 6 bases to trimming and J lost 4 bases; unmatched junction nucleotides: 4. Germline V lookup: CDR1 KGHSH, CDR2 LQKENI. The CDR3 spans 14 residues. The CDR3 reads CASSTSGGYNEQFF. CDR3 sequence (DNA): TGTGCCAGCTCCACCAGCGGGGGGTACAATGAGCAGTTCTTC.

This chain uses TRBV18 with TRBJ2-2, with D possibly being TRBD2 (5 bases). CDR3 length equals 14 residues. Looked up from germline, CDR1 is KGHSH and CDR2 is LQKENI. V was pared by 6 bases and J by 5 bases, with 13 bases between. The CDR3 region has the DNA TGTGCCAGCTCCCAAATCTCGGGGACCGGGGAGCTGTTTTTT. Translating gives CASSQISGTGELFF.

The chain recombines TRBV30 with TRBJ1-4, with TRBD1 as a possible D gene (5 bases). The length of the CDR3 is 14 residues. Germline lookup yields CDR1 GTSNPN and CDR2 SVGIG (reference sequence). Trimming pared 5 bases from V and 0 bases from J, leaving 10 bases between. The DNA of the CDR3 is TGTGCCTGGGGCTGGGGGTCAACTAATGAAAAACTGTTTTTT. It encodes CAWGWGSTNEKLFF.

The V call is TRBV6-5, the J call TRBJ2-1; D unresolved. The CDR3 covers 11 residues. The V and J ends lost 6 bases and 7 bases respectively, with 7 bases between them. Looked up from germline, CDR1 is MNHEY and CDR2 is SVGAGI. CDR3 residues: CASSSSNEQFF. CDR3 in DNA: TGTGCCAGCAGCTCCTCAAATGAGCAGTTCTTC.

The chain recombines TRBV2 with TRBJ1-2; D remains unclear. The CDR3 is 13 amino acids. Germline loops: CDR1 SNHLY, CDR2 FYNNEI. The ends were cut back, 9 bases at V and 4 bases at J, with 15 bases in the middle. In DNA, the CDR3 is TGTGCCAGTCTCCGGGATTACAGCTATGGCTACACCTTC. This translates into CASLRDYSYGYTF.

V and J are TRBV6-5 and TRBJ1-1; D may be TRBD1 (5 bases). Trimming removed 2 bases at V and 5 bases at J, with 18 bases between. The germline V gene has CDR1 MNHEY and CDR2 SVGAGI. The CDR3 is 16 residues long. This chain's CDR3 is CASSYETPRGRTEAFF. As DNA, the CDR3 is TGTGCCAGCAGTTACGAAACCCCAAGGGGTCGGACTGAAGCTTTCTTT.

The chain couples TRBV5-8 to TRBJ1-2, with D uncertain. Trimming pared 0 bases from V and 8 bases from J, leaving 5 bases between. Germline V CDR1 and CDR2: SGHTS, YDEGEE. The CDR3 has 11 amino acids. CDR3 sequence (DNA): TGTGCCAGCAGCTTGGAGGGAGGCTACACCTTC. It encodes CASSLEGGYTF. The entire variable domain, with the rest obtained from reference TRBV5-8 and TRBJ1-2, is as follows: EAGVTQSPTHLIKTRGQQATLRCSPISGHTSVYWYQQALGLGLQFLLWYDEGEERNRGNFPPRFSGRQFPNYSSELNVNALELEDSALYLCASSLEGGYTFGSGTRLTVV.